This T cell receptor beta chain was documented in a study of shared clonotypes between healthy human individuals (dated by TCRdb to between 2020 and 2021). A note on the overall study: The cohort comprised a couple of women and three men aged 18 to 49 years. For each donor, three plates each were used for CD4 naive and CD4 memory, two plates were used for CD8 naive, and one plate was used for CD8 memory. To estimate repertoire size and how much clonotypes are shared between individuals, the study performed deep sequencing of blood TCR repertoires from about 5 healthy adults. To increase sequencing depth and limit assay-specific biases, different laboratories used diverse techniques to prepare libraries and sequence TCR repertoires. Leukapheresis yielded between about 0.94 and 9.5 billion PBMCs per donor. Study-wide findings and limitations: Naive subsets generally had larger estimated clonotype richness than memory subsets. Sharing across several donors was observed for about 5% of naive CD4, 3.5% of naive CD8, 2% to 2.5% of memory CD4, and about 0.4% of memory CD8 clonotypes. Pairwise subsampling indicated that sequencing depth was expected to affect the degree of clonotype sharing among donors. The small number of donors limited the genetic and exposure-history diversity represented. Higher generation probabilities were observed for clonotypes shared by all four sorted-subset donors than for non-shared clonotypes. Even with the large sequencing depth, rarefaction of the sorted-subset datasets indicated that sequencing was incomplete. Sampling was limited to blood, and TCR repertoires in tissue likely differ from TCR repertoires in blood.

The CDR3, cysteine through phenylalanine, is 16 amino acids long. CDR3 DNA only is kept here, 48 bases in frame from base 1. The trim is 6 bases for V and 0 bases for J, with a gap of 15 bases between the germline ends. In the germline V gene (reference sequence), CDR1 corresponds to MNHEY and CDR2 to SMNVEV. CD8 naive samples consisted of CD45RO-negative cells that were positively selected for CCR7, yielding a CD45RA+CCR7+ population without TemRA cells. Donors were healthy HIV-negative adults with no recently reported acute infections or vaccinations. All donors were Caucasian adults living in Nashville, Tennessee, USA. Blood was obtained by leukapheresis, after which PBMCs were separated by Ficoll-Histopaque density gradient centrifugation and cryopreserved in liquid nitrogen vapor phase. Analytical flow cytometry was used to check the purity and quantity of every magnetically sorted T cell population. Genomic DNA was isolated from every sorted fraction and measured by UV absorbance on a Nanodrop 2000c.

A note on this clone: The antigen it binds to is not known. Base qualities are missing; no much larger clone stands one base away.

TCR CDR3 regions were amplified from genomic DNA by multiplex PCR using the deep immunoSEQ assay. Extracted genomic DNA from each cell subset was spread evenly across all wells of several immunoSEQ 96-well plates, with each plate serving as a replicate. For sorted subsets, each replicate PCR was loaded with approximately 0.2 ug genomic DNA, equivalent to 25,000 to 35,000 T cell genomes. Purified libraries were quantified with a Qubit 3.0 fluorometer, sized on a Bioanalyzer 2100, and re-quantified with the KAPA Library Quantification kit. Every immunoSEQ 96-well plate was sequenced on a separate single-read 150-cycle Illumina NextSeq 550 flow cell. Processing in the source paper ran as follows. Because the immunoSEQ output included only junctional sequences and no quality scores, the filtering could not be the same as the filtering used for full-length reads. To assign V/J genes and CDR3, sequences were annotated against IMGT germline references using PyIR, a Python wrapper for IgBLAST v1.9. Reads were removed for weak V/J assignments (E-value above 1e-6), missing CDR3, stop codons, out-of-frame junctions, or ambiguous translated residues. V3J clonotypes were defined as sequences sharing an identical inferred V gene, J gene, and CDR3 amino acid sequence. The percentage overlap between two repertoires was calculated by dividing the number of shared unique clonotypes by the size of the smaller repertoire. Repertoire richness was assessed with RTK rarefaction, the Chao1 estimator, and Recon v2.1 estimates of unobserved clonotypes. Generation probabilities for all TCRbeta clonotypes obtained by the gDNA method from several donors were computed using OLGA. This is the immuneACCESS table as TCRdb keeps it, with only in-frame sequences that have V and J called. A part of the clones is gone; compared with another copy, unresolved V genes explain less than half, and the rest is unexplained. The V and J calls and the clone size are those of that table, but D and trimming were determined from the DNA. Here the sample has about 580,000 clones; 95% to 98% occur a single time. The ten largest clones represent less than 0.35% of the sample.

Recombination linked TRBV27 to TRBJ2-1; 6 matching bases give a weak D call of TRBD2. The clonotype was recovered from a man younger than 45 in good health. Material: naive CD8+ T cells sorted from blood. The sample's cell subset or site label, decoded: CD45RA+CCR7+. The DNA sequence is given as TGTGCCAGCAGACCCTCTAGTAGCGGCTCCTACAATGAGCAGTTCTTC. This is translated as CASRPSSSGSYNEQFF.